These 15 T cell receptor beta chains share one sample of origin, sequenced in a study of a mutant IDH1 vaccine in newly diagnosed glioma. Time point meaning: baseline, week 1 (first vaccination visit). The sample's treatment: pre-vaccination baseline after standard-of-care therapy. TCRdb's table, derived via immunoSEQ multiplex PCR, lists solely in-frame clones and lacks some. The sample lists 90,000 to 95,000 clones, around four fifths occurring once. The sequencing here drew on PBMCs, taken from a glioma patient treated with radiotherapy, temozolomide or both. Receptors originate from a woman aged 45-60 years with glioma.

This clone was detected only once. V gene TRBV7-9 combines with J gene TRBJ2-3; a weak D match, TRBD2 (6 bases). Per the germline V gene, CDR1 is SEHNR and CDR2 is FQNEAQ (reference sequence). This CDR3 region has 15 residues. With 6 bases removed from V and 0 bases from J, the gap between germline ends came to 13 bases. CDR3 in DNA: TGTGCCAGCAGGGGGGGTTGGGCTAGCACAGATACGCAGTATTTT. Protein: CASRGGWASTDTQYF.

This clone was counted only a few times. The chain has TRBV16 and TRBJ2-7; perhaps TRBD1 as D (6 bases). This CDR3 has 12 residues. Germline V lookup: CDR1 KGHSY, CDR2 FQNENV. Between the trimmed V and J ends, which lost 6 bases and 3 bases, there was a span of 9 bases. The DNA of the CDR3 is TGTGCCAGCAGTCTACAGGGCTACGAGCAGTACTTC. This sequence encodes CASSLQGYEQYF.

J is TRBJ2-2 and V is TRBV10-3; TRBD2 matches at 7 bases. With 6 bases clipped from V and 2 bases from J, the junction kept 6 bases outside the gene matches. The CDR3 runs 15 residues. From germline, CDR1 is ENHRY and CDR2 SYGVKD. DNA of the CDR3: TGTGCCATCAGAGCCGGGACTACTAACACCGGGGAGCTGTTTTTT. Its protein product is CAIRAGTTNTGELFF.

The chain has TRBV6-1 and TRBJ2-4, with D unclear. This CDR3 is 16 amino acids long. Germline V gene data show CDR1 as MNHNS and CDR2 as SASEGT. The V and J ends lost 3 bases and 2 bases respectively, with 14 bases between them. As DNA, the CDR3 is TGTGCCAGCAGTGATTGGAACCGGGCAACCAAAAACATTCAGTACTTC. Translation: CASSDWNRATKNIQYF.

V and J are TRBV9 and TRBJ2-7; 13 nucleotides line up with TRBD2. J was trimmed by 7 bases and V by 2 bases; bases with no gene match: 12. The CDR3 has 17 residues. Germline V gives CDR1 SGDLS, CDR2 YYNGEE. The CDR3 sequence: CASSVSSGTSGVGEQYF. The CDR3 DNA is TGTGCCAGCAGCGTCTCTTCCGGGACTAGCGGGGTGGGGGAGCAGTACTTC.

With respect to this clone: Compared with germline, one end of the junction differs, possibly owing to a read error. The rearrangement uses TRBV7-2 and TRBJ2-7; a possible D gene is TRBD2 (5 bases). CDR1 is SGHTA and CDR2 is FQGNSA in the germline V gene. The CDR3 runs to 12 residues. CDR3 sequence: CASSLEVGVPDF. For the CDR3, the DNA is TGTGCCAGCAGCTTAGAAGTCGGGGTTCCGGACTTC.

V gene TRBV5-1 combines with J gene TRBJ2-5; 12 positions match TRBD2. This CDR3 is 18 amino acids long. The germline V gene has CDR1 SGHRS and CDR2 YFSETQ. V lost 3 bases and J lost 5; bases outside the gene matches: 14. In nucleotides, the CDR3 is TGCGCCAGCAGCTCCCCTAGCGGGGGGGCTCCACTACGGGAGACCCAGTACTTC. Protein product: CASSSPSGGAPLRETQYF. Full variable domain (remainder filled in from reference TRBV5-1 and TRBJ2-5): KAGVTQTPRYLIKTRGQQVTLSCSPISGHRSVSWYQQTPGQGLQFLFEYFSETQRNKGNFPGRFSGRQFSNSRSEMNVSTLELGDSALYLCASSSPSGGAPLRETQYFGPGTRLLVL.

The CDR3 reads CASSQHGNDYGYTF. Here the CDR3 DNA reads TGTGCCAGCAGCCAACACGGGAATGATTATGGCTACACCTTC. The J gene is TRBJ1-2, the V gene TRBV14, with unresolved D. Trimming pared 2 bases from V and 5 bases from J, leaving 12 bases between. The CDR3 is made up of 14 amino acids. Germline CDR1 is SGHDN and CDR2 is FVKESK.

V gene TRBV6-1 combines with J gene TRBJ2-7; perhaps D is TRBD1 or TRBD2 (5 bases each). This CDR3 comprises 15 residues. The V gene lost 3 bases and the J gene lost 3 bases, with 15 bases spanning the gap. CDR1 and CDR2 (germline): MNHNS, SASEGT. CDR3: CASSDRQRSNYEQYF. The DNA of the CDR3 is TGTGCCAGCAGTGATAGACAGCGGAGTAACTACGAGCAGTACTTC.

This chain links TRBV10-3 with TRBJ2-5; D is unclear. The CDR3 runs to 13 residues. The V end was cut by 1 base, the J end by 4 bases, with 7 bases between. The germline V gene has CDR1 ENHRY and CDR2 SYGVKD. The CDR3 DNA follows: TGTGCCATCAGTGAGTTTTCGGGAGAGACCCAGTACTTC. Its translation: CAISEFSGETQYF.

The chain uses TRBV28 and TRBJ1-1; 11 nucleotides line up with TRBD1. The CDR3 has 15 amino acids. Per the germline V gene, CDR1 is MDHEN and CDR2 is SYDVKM. The V and J ends lost 5 bases and 3 bases, in that order; junction bases with no gene match: 5. The CDR3 coding sequence is TGTGCCAGCAGTCCGCGGACAGGGGGCTACACTGAAGCTTTCTTT. It codes for CASSPRTGGYTEAFF.

This chain uses TRBV7-9 with TRBJ2-1; 7 bases map to TRBD1. The length of the CDR3 is 15 residues. V dropped 7 bases and J dropped 9; count of bases not matched to a gene: 15. CDR1 SEHNR and CDR2 FQNEAQ come from the germline V gene (reference sequence). In DNA, the CDR3 is TGTGCCAGCATCAAAACCGGACAGGTTCAGGTTGAGCAGTTCTTC. It translates to CASIKTGQVQVEQFF.

The chain carries TRBV9 and TRBJ1-1; D unresolved. V was trimmed by 4 bases and J by 3 bases, leaving 7 bases between them. The CDR3 consists of 12 residues. The germline gives CDR1 SGDLS, CDR2 YYNGEE. The CDR3: CASSHLDTEAFF. In nucleotides, the CDR3 is TGTGCCAGCAGCCACCTTGACACTGAAGCTTTCTTT. Looking up the rest from reference TRBV9 and TRBJ1-1 gives the full variable domain: DSGVTQTPKHLITATGQRVTLRCSPRSGDLSVYWYQQSLDQGLQFLIQYYNGEERAKGNILERFSAQQFPDLHSELNLSSLELGDSALYFCASSHLDTEAFFGQGTRLTVV.

This clone was seen a single time. The J gene is TRBJ1-5, the V gene TRBV7-8, with D unclear. CDR3 length: 14 amino acids. Per the germline V gene, CDR1 is SGHVS and CDR2 is FQNEAQ. Deletions cut 0 bases from V and 6 bases from J, with 9 bases between. CDR3 DNA: TGTGCCAGCAGCTTAGCGGGGAAAGGTCAGCCCCAGCATTTT. Amino acid sequence: CASSLAGKGQPQHF.

V usage is TRBV7-9 and J usage is TRBJ2-7; D is undetermined. Trimming stripped 0 bases from V and 5 bases from J, with 8 bases between. Germline assignment: CDR1 SEHNR and CDR2 FQNEAQ (reference sequence). The CDR3 spans 13 residues. The CDR3 DNA is TGTGCCAGCAGCTTAGCCAGGCTCGACGAGCAGTACTTC. Its translation: CASSLARLDEQYF.